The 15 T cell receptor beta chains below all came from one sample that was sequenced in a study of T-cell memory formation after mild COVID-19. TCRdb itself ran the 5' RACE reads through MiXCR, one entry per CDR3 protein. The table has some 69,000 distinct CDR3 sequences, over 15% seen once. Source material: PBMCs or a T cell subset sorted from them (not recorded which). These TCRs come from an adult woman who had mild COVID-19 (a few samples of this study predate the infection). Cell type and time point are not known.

The CDR3 coding sequence is TGTGCCAGCAGCTTAGAAGGGCGGCTCAGGGGAGCGAAGACCCAGTACTTC. It specifies CASSLEGRLRGAKTQYF. The chain carries TRBV7-9 and TRBJ2-5; perhaps TRBD1 as D (6 bases). This CDR3 has 17 residues. Germline lookup yields CDR1 SEHNR and CDR2 FQNEAQ (reference sequence). The V end was cut by 1 base, the J end by 6 bases, with 21 bases between.

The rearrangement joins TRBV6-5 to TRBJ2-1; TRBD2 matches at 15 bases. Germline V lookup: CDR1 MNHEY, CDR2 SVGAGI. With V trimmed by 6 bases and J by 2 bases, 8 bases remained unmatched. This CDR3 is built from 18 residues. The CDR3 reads CASRQPGLAGGPYNEQFF. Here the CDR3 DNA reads TGTGCCAGCAGACAACCGGGACTAGCGGGGGGCCCCTACAATGAGCAGTTCTTC.

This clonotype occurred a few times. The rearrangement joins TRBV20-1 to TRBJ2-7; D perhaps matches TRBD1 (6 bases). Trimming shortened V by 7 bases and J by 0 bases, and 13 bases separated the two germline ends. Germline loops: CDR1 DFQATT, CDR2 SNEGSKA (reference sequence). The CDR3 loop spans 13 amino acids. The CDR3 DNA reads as TGCAGTGTCGGGACAACGAGCTCCTACGAGCAGTACTTC. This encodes CSVGTTSSYEQYF.

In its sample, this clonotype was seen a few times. The CDR3: CASSQGLAGGPTDTQYF. In DNA, the CDR3 is TGTGCCAGCAGCCAGGGACTAGCGGGGGGGCCGACAGATACGCAGTATTTT. V is TRBV3-1 and J is TRBJ2-3; 16 positions agree with TRBD2. Germline CDR1 LGHDT, CDR2 YNNKEL (reference sequence). CDR3 length: 17 amino acids. The V gene end was trimmed by 3 bases and the J gene end by 3 bases; junction bases not matched to a gene: 3.

Written as DNA, the CDR3 is TGCGCCAGCAGCATGGACGCCAGCTACGAGCAGTACTTC. Translated, it gives CASSMDASYEQYF. The V and J genes are TRBV5-1 and TRBJ2-7; no firm D call. V was cut by 4 bases and J by 3 bases, with 11 bases left in between. The CDR3 covers 13 residues. CDR1 and CDR2 from the germline V gene are SGHRS and YFSETQ.

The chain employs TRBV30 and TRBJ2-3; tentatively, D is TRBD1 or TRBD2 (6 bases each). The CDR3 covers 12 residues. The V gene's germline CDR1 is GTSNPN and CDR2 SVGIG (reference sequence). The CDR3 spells CAHRGDSGTQYF. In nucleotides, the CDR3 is TGTGCGCATAGGGGGGATTCCGGTACGCAGTATTTT.

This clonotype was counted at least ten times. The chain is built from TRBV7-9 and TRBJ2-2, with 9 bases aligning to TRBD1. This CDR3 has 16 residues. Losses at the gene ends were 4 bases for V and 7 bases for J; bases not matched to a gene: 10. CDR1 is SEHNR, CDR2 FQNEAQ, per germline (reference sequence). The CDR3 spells CASSSTPGQGGGELFF. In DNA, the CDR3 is TGTGCCAGCAGCTCGACACCGGGACAGGGAGGCGGGGAGCTGTTTTTT.

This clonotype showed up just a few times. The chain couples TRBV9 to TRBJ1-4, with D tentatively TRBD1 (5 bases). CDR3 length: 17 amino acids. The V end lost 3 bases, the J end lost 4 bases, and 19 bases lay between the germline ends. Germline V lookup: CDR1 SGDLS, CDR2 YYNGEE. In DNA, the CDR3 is TGTGCCAGCAGCGGTCCTCGGGGGAGACCCGATAATGAAAAACTGTTTTTT. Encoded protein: CASSGPRGRPDNEKLFF.

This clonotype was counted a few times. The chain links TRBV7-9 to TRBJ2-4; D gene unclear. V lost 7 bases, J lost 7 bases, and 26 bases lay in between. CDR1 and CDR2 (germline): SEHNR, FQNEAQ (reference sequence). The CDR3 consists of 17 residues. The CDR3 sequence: CASTSLARQQVENIQYF. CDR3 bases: TGTGCCAGCACCAGCTTGGCAAGGCAACAAGTCGAGAACATTCAGTACTTC.

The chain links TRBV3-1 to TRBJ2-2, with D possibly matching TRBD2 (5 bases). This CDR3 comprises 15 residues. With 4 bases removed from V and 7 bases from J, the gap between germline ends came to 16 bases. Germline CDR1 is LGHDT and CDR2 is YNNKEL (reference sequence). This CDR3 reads CASSLGSGEHGELFF. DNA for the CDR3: TGTGCCAGCAGCCTTGGGAGTGGGGAACACGGGGAGCTGTTTTTT.

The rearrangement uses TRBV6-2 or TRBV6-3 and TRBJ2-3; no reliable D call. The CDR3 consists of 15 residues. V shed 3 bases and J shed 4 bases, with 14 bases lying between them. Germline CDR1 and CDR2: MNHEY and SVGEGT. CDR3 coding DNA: TGTGCCAGCAGTTATTTCTTTGGTCCGGCAGATACGCAGTATTTT. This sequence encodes CASSYFFGPADTQYF.

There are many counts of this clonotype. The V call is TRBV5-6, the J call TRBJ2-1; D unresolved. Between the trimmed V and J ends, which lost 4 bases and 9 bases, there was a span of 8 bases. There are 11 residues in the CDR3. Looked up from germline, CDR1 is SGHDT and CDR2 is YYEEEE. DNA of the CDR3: TGTGCCAGCAGCCTGGTCACTGAGCAGTTCTTC. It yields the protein CASSLVTEQFF.

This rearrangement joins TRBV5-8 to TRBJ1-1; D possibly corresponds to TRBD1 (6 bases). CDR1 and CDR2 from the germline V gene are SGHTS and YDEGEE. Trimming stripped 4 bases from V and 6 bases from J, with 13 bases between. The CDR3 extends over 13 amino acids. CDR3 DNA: TGTGCCAGCAGCCGAACAGGGTTCCCTGAAGCTTTCTTT. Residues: CASSRTGFPEAFF.

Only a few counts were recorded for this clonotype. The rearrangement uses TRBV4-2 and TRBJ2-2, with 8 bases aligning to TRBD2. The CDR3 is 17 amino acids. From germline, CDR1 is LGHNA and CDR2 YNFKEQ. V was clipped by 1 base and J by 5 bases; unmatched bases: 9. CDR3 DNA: TGTGCCAGCAGCCAAGTTACTAGCGGAGAGGGGACCGGGGAGCTGTTTTTT. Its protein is CASSQVTSGEGTGELFF.

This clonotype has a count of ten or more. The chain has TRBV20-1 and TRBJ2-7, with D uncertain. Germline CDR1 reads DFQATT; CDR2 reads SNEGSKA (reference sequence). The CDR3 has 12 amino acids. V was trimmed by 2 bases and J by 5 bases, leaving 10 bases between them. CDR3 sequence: CSARSALNEQYF. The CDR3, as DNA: TGCAGTGCTAGATCAGCTCTGAACGAGCAGTACTTC.